This entry is about one TCR beta chain. Data came from immunoSEQ multiplex PCR; TCRdb stores just in-frame clones and leaves some out. The sample lists 300,000 to 400,000 clones, 88% occurring once. This sample is part of a study of cytomegalovirus exposure and HLA in healthy donors. Trimming removed 5 bases from V and 1 base from J, with 8 bases in between. This CDR3 is built from 14 residues. The germline V gene has CDR1 MGHRA and CDR2 YSYEKL. The gene calls are TRBV4-1 and TRBJ2-2; D unclear. Material for sequencing was PBMCs. The receptor was isolated from a man aged 30 to 39 in good health and CMV-seronegative. CDR3: CASSNRENTGELFF. The DNA of the CDR3 is TGCGCCAGCAGCAACAGAGAGAACACCGGGGAGCTGTTTTTT.